This TCR beta chain was captured in a study of regulatory T cells in long-lasting Graves disease. Study-level background: The antithyroid drugs taken by newly diagnosed Graves' patients had been used for under 3 months. Points from the study as a whole: Favoring TRBV28, TRBJ1-2 and TRBJ2-5 was a feature seen in persistent disease.

Combining iRepertoire HTBI primers with Arm-PCR of CDR3 regions, the authors built TCR beta libraries. TCRdb ran MiXCR on the multiplex PCR reads and lists one entry per CDR3 protein. The data contain more than 400,000 distinct CDR3 sequences, around 15% of them singletons. The time point is: newly diagnosed GD, antithyroid drugs for less than 3 months. With RNA extracted from PBMCs as input, the TCR library was made. There are 12 residues in the CDR3. From germline, CDR1 is SGHVS and CDR2 FNYEAQ. This clonotype was found many times. The antigen remains undetermined. A junction boundary mismatches the germline segment, possibly from a read error. In addition, the sample was reused for a study of T cells in Graves' hyperthyroidism and ophthalmopathy. That publication notes: In making diagnoses, clinical symptoms, serum thyroxine and TRAb, thyroid ultrasound and orbital computed tomography were all used. Carried out on the TCR CDR3, a first-round RT-PCR used the HTBI primer set.

The chain is built from TRBV7-6 and TRBJ2-7; perhaps TRBD2 as D (6 bases). The input for sequencing was peripheral blood mononuclear cells (PBMCs), taken at new diagnosis, from a patient treated with antithyroid drugs. This TCR was sampled from a man in his forties with Graves disease. This CDR3 reads CASSSFGGTRDF. The CDR3 DNA reads as TGTGCCAGCAGCTCATTTGGGGGGACCAGGGACTTC.